What follows are 11 T cell receptor beta chains derived from one specimen sequenced in a study of blood T cell repertoires in COVID-19. Libraries were prepared by immunoSEQ multiplex PCR; TCRdb keeps only in-frame clonotypes and omits some of them. The repertoire holds about 480,000 clones, with about nine tenths as singletons. The sample comprised PBMCs or T cells enriched from blood (not recorded which). The source of these receptors is a woman aged 60 to 75 who had recovered from COVID-19.

The CDR3 DNA reads TGTGCCAGCAGGAGGACAGGGGGCCATGGCTACACCTTC. This codes for CASRRTGGHGYTF. The chain recombines TRBV27 with TRBJ1-2; 11 bases map to TRBD1. The CDR3 loop spans 13 amino acids. Germline CDR1 reads MNHEY; CDR2 reads SMNVEV (reference sequence). Unmatched junction bases numbered 3, after V lost 6 bases and J lost 6 bases.

The chain carries TRBV6-5 and TRBJ1-1; 7 bases are a match to TRBD1. The CDR3 contains 14 residues. CDR1 is MNHEY and CDR2 is SVGAGI in the germline V gene. Germline trimming cut 6 bases from V and 1 base from J; bases unmatched to any gene: 5. The CDR3 sequence: CASSPGQKNTEAFF. The CDR3 bases are TGTGCCAGCAGCCCGGGACAGAAGAACACTGAAGCTTTCTTT.

The V gene is TRBV5-1, the J gene TRBJ2-3; 7 positions match TRBD1. Per germline, CDR1 SGHRS and CDR2 YFSETQ. J lost 0 bases, V lost 5 bases, and 9 bases had no gene match. This CDR3 has 16 amino acids. The CDR3 sequence: CASSTTGQPSTDTQYF. Here the CDR3 DNA reads TGCGCCAGCAGTACCACGGGACAGCCCAGCACAGATACGCAGTATTTT.

This clone showed up just once. The J gene is TRBJ2-2, the V gene TRBV5-1, with 8 nucleotides matching TRBD1. The CDR3 totals 15 residues. The V gene's germline CDR1 is SGHRS and CDR2 YFSETQ. Trimming took 5 bases from V and 1 from J; bases not matched to a gene: 4. CDR3 sequence (DNA): TGCGCCAGCAGTCAAGGACAGGGGAACACCGGGGAGCTGTTTTTT. This gives the protein CASSQGQGNTGELFF.

This clone was observed a handful of times. The chain joins TRBV5-6 to TRBJ2-1; TRBD1 is a possible D gene (6 bases). This CDR3 has 13 amino acids. CDR1 is SGHDT and CDR2 is YYEEEE in the germline V gene. The V end was cut by 4 bases, the J end by 6 bases, with 11 bases between. The CDR3 loop is CASSRTAVNEQFF. In DNA, the CDR3 is TGTGCCAGCAGCCGGACAGCGGTCAATGAGCAGTTCTTC.

This chain links TRBV27 with TRBJ1-1, with TRBD1 as a possible D gene (6 bases). Per the germline V gene, CDR1 is MNHEY and CDR2 is SMNVEV (reference sequence). V was cut by 3 bases and J by 11 bases, with 22 bases left in between. This CDR3 comprises 15 residues. In DNA form, the CDR3 reads TGTGCCAGCAGTTTGTCGGTGACAGGCCTCAAAGGGGCTTTCTTT. Translating gives CASSLSVTGLKGAFF.

In this sample, this clone turned up once. The V and J genes are TRBV30 and TRBJ1-2; weak D call: TRBD1 (5 bases). The germline V gene has CDR1 GTSNPN and CDR2 SVGIG (reference sequence). This CDR3 spans 12 amino acids. In DNA, the CDR3 is TGTGCGGAAAGGGGAACTAACTATGGCTACACCTTC. Its translation is CAERGTNYGYTF.

This chain joins TRBV11-2 and TRBJ1-4; the match to TRBD1 covers 9 bases. This CDR3 has 14 amino acids. V lost 6 bases, J lost 11 bases, and 10 bases stayed unmatched. Germline V CDR1 and CDR2: SGHAT, FQNNGV. Here the CDR3 reads CASSVTGGMRKLFF. CDR3 DNA: TGTGCCAGCAGTGTGACAGGGGGAATGAGGAAACTGTTTTTT.

The chain carries TRBV2 and TRBJ1-3, with D unresolved. Germline loops: CDR1 SNHLY, CDR2 FYNNEI. Trimming removed 2 bases from V and 2 bases from J, with 10 bases in between. This CDR3 comprises 15 residues. The CDR3 DNA sequence: TGTGCCAGCAGTGAACTGGGTAGCCCTGGAAACACCATATATTTT. This codes for CASSELGSPGNTIYF.

Comment on this clone: Additional DNA sequences in this sample encode the identical CDR3. This rearrangement joins TRBV3-1 (or the pseudogene TRBV3-2) to TRBJ2-7; TRBD2 might be the D (5 bases). Germline V gene data show CDR1 as LGHDT and CDR2 as YNNKEL (reference sequence). CDR3 length: 11 residues. The V end lost 4 bases, the J end lost 4 bases, and 5 bases lay between the germline ends. The CDR3 DNA reads TGTGCCAGCAGCCGCGGGTACGAGCAGTACTTC. Residues: CASSRGYEQYF.

This chain connects TRBV6-1 to TRBJ1-2; TRBD1 matches 8 bases. The CDR3 is 15 residues long. With V trimmed by 4 bases and J by 8 bases, 12 bases remained unmatched. From germline, CDR1 is MNHNS and CDR2 SASEGT. CDR3 in amino acids: CASSGDNRGEGGYTF. DNA for the CDR3: TGTGCCAGCAGTGGCGATAACAGGGGGGAAGGGGGCTACACCTTC.